Listed here are 7 T cell receptor beta chains from one sample, sequenced in a study of human T cells and chemical hapten exposure. TCRdb redid the calling of the RACE reads with MiXCR, one entry per CDR3 protein. The sample consists of 90,000 or so distinct CDR3 sequences, roughly 10% of them appearing once. As for time point: patch test 1, 2 weeks after DPC sensitization. Treatment denoted: therapeutic diphenylcyclopropenone sensitization with weekly scalp DPC. The source was whole blood, collected in connection with sensitization to the hapten diphenylcyclopropenone (DPC). These receptors originate from a man in his forties or fifties with alopecia areata. Some clones in this sample may be carry-over from other donors' samples.

V is TRBV20-1 and J is TRBJ2-7; 7 bases match TRBD1. The V and J ends lost 3 bases and 0 bases, in that order; junction bases with no gene match: 11. The CDR3 contains 16 residues. Germline loops: CDR1 DFQATT, CDR2 SNEGSKA (reference sequence). CDR3: CSASYPLAGGSYEQYF. CDR3 coding DNA: TGCAGTGCTAGTTACCCCCTGGCAGGGGGCTCCTACGAGCAGTACTTC.

This chain connects TRBV2 to TRBJ2-3, with D perhaps matching TRBD1 (8 bases). V was cut by 5 bases and J by 6 bases, with 18 bases left in between. The CDR3 runs 15 residues. The V gene's germline CDR1 is SNHLY and CDR2 FYNNEI. In DNA, the CDR3 is TGTGCCAGCAGTCTCAGACAGGGGAGGGACGATACGCAGTATTTT. It encodes CASSLRQGRDDTQYF.

This clonotype showed up just a few times. Written as DNA, the CDR3 is TGTGCCAGCATCCCCACCGTAGGGCGGGGAGGGAATGAGCAGTTCTTC. Amino acids: CASIPTVGRGGNEQFF. The chain employs TRBV2 and TRBJ2-1; 7 bases map to TRBD2. The germline V gene encodes CDR1 SNHLY and CDR2 FYNNEI. This CDR3 has 16 residues. The V and J ends lost 7 bases and 7 bases, in that order; junction bases with no gene match: 16.

This clonotype was counted between two and nine times. The J gene is TRBJ2-1, the V gene TRBV19; TRBD1 matches at 8 bases. The V segment lost 5 bases and the J segment 0 bases; nucleotides outside the gene matches: 3. The CDR3 is 15 residues long. Germline V gene data show CDR1 as LNHDA and CDR2 as SQIVND (reference sequence). CDR3 in DNA: TGTGCCAGTAGTCCCGACAGGGGCTCCTACAATGAGCAGTTCTTC. Protein: CASSPDRGSYNEQFF.

This clonotype was observed many times. The V gene is TRBV27, the J gene TRBJ1-6; D uncertain. V was pared by 6 bases and J by 10 bases, with 10 bases between. The CDR3 runs 12 residues. CDR1 is MNHEY, CDR2 SMNVEV, per germline (reference sequence). CDR3 loop: CASRGSTSPLHF. CDR3 nucleotide sequence: TGTGCCAGCAGGGGCTCCACCTCACCCCTCCACTTT.

The V and J genes are TRBV6-1 and TRBJ1-5; a weak D match, TRBD1 (5 bases). Germline V lookup: CDR1 MNHNS, CDR2 SASEGT. The V gene lost 2 bases and the J gene lost 6 bases, with 14 bases spanning the gap. The CDR3 loop spans 15 amino acids. CDR3 sequence: CASSEFRVGGQPQHF. Written as DNA, the CDR3 is TGTGCCAGCAGTGAATTCAGGGTCGGGGGTCAGCCCCAGCATTTT.

The V and J genes are TRBV29-1 and TRBJ2-4; TRBD1 is a possible D gene (5 bases). V shed 8 bases and J shed 7 bases, with 12 bases lying between them. This CDR3 has 11 residues. Per the germline V gene, CDR1 is SQVTM and CDR2 is ANQGSEA. The CDR3 is CSLNRGNIQYF. CDR3 DNA sequence: TGCAGCCTAAATAGGGGTAACATTCAGTACTTC.